This entry lists 30 T cell receptor beta chains sequenced from one sample in a study of blood T cell repertoires in COVID-19. The repertoire was sequenced with immunoSEQ multiplex PCR; TCRdb's copy has only in-frame clones and lacks some. The repertoire consists of 100,000 or so clones, with roughly 80% occurring once and the leading ten covering approximately 9.8%. The sequenced sample was peripheral blood. The receptor source for this set is a man between 60 and 70 years old with active or convalescent COVID-19.

This clone was recorded many times. The chain is built from TRBV10-2 and TRBJ1-2, with a tentative D call TRBD1 (5 bases). The ends were cut back, 7 bases at V and 1 base at J, with 13 bases in the middle. The CDR3 has 14 amino acids. Germline V gene sequence: CDR1 WSHSY, CDR2 SAAADI. The CDR3 coding sequence is TGCGCCAGCACCCTGGACACCGTTAACTATGGCTACACCTTC. Amino acid sequence: CASTLDTVNYGYTF.

V gene TRBV6-1 combines with J gene TRBJ1-4; D may be TRBD1 (6 bases). Germline V gives CDR1 MNHNS, CDR2 SASEGT. Trimming pared 3 bases from V and 11 bases from J, leaving 16 bases between. The CDR3 is 14 amino acids. As DNA, the CDR3 is TGTGCCAGCAGTGACGGGGCACAGGGTCGGAAACTGTTTTTT. It translates to CASSDGAQGRKLFF.

The gene calls are TRBV20-1 and TRBJ2-5; possibly TRBD1 for D (6 bases). Trimming shortened V by 5 bases and J by 10 bases, and 14 bases separated the two germline ends. From germline, CDR1 is DFQATT and CDR2 SNEGSKA (reference sequence). There are 11 residues in the CDR3. The DNA for the CDR3 is TGCAGTGCTCCAGGACAGACGAGCCAGTACTTC. Amino acids: CSAPGQTSQYF.

To note about this clone: A junction boundary mismatches the germline segment, possibly from a read error. The genes are TRBV5-1 and TRBJ1-1; a weak D match, TRBD1 (6 bases). Germline V lookup: CDR1 SGHRS, CDR2 YFSETQ. This CDR3 is 14 amino acids long. CDR3: CASRLGGGVTEAFF. DNA of the CDR3: TGCGCCAGCAGGTTGGGGGGGGGCGTAACTGAAGCTTTCTTT.

The chain employs TRBV10-2 and TRBJ2-7, with TRBD2 identical over 10 bases. Germline lookup yields CDR1 WSHSY and CDR2 SAAADI. V was clipped by 2 bases and J by 5 bases; unmatched bases: 0. CDR3 length: 13 residues. CDR3 protein: CASSEGLADEQYF. CDR3 coding DNA: TGCGCCAGCAGTGAGGGACTAGCGGACGAGCAGTACTTC.

The sample holds one count of this clone. The chain is built from TRBV9 and TRBJ2-5, with 8 bases lining up with TRBD1. With V trimmed by 3 bases and J by 4 bases, 8 bases remained unmatched. This CDR3 comprises 15 residues. The germline gives CDR1 SGDLS, CDR2 YYNGEE. As DNA, the CDR3 is TGTGCCAGCAGCGCCCCGGCAGGGGGCGTAGAGACCCAGTACTTC. Its translation: CASSAPAGGVETQYF.

This rearrangement joins TRBV3-1 (or the pseudogene TRBV3-2) to TRBJ2-1, with 10 bases that match TRBD2. This CDR3 is built from 16 residues. In germline, CDR1 is LGHDT, CDR2 YNNKEL (reference sequence). With V trimmed by 1 base and J by 2 bases, 2 bases remained unmatched. Here the CDR3 reads CASSQVTSGTYNEQFF. The CDR3 DNA reads TGTGCCAGCAGCCAAGTCACTAGCGGGACCTACAATGAGCAGTTCTTC.

This chain links TRBV25-1 with TRBJ2-7, with 8 bases matching TRBD1. This CDR3 has 15 residues. The germline CDR1 and CDR2 sequences are MGHDK and SYGVNS. Losses at the gene ends were 2 bases for V and 7 bases for J; bases not matched to a gene: 10. The CDR3 nucleotides read TGTGCCAGCAGTGAACCGGACAGGGCTCGATATGAGCAGTACGTC. Protein: CASSEPDRARYEQYV.

The gene calls are TRBV18 and TRBJ1-4, with TRBD1 matching 9 bases. Looked up from germline, CDR1 is KGHSH and CDR2 is LQKENI. The CDR3 has 15 amino acids. The ends lost 4 bases at V and 8 bases at J; junction bases unmatched: 8. CDR3 in DNA: TGTGCCAGCTCACTGACCGGGACAGGGTGGGAAAAACTGTTTTTT. Translation gives CASSLTGTGWEKLFF.

The chain couples TRBV28 to TRBJ2-2; TRBD1 matches 9 bases. CDR1 is MDHEN, CDR2 SYDVKM, per germline. The CDR3 is made up of 15 amino acids. The V segment lost 10 bases and the J segment 5 bases; nucleotides outside the gene matches: 11. CDR3 bases: TGTGCCACCCCTCCGGGACAGGGAAGGACCGGGGAGCTGTTTTTT. Amino acids: CATPPGQGRTGELFF.

V and J are TRBV10-3 and TRBJ1-5; TRBD1 agrees at 8 bases. Germline loops: CDR1 ENHRY, CDR2 SYGVKD. The ends lost 6 bases at V and 5 bases at J; junction bases unmatched: 3. The CDR3 extends over 13 amino acids. The CDR3 DNA reads TGTGCCATCAGCTTGGACAGGGATCAGCCCCAGCATTTT. It encodes CAISLDRDQPQHF.

This chain links TRBV7-6 with TRBJ2-1; the D is unclear. Germline V gene lookup returns CDR1 SGHVS and CDR2 FNYEAQ. The CDR3 runs 11 residues. Trimming shortened V by 2 bases and J by 8 bases, and 4 bases separated the two germline ends. In DNA form, the CDR3 reads TGTGCCAGCAGCTTATCCTATGAGCAGTTCTTC. This encodes CASSLSYEQFF.

The chain carries TRBV6-5 and TRBJ2-7, with TRBD2 identical over 8 bases. The CDR3 contains 13 residues. Unmatched junction bases numbered 8, after V lost 10 bases and J lost 3 bases. Germline V CDR1 and CDR2: MNHEY, SVGAGI. The CDR3 nucleotides read TGTGCCATCGGATCCGGGACTAGCTACGAGCAGTACTTC. It yields the protein CAIGSGTSYEQYF.

The V call is TRBV15, the J call TRBJ1-1; 10 bases match TRBD1. This CDR3 is built from 15 residues. The V gene's germline CDR1 is LNHNV and CDR2 YYDKDF (reference sequence). Trimming cost V 2 bases and J 3 bases; bases outside gene matches: 3. Here the CDR3 reads CATSRRTGGDTEAFF. In DNA, the CDR3 is TGTGCCACCAGCAGACGGACAGGGGGGGACACTGAAGCTTTCTTT.

This clone has just a few counts. V gene TRBV5-1 combines with J gene TRBJ1-4, with D possibly matching TRBD1 (5 bases). The germline gives CDR1 SGHRS, CDR2 YFSETQ. The CDR3 is 13 residues long. V lost 0 bases, J lost 17 bases, and 17 bases lay in between. The CDR3 spells CASSLAFRGGLFF. The CDR3 DNA is TGCGCCAGCAGCTTGGCCTTCCGGGGGGGACTCTTTTTT.

The rearrangement joins TRBV19 to TRBJ1-5; 7 bases line up with TRBD1. With 3 bases clipped from V and 3 bases from J, the junction kept 8 bases outside the gene matches. The CDR3 totals 16 residues. The germline gives CDR1 LNHDA, CDR2 SQIVND (reference sequence). The CDR3: CASSISGTATNQPQHF. CDR3 sequence (DNA): TGTGCCAGTAGTATCTCCGGGACAGCTACCAATCAGCCCCAGCATTTT.

The CDR3 DNA follows: TGTGCCAGCAGCGTTACGGGCTCCTACAATGAGCAGTTCTTC. Protein product: CASSVTGSYNEQFF. The chain combines TRBV9 with TRBJ2-1; D is unclear. With 2 bases removed from V and 0 bases from J, the gap between germline ends came to 6 bases. The CDR3 is 14 residues long. CDR1 SGDLS and CDR2 YYNGEE come from the germline V gene.

This sequence joins TRBV19 and TRBJ2-2, with D perhaps matching TRBD2 (6 bases). The length of the CDR3 is 14 residues. V was shortened by 6 bases and J by 7 bases, with 15 bases between the two germline ends. The germline V gene has CDR1 LNHDA and CDR2 SQIVND (reference sequence). The CDR3 reads CASSPMRDVGELFF. The CDR3 region has the DNA TGTGCCAGTAGCCCCATGCGGGACGTCGGGGAGCTGTTTTTT.

This chain joins TRBV6-1 and TRBJ1-1; TRBD1 aligns across 8 bases. Losses at the gene ends were 0 bases for V and 5 bases for J; bases not matched to a gene: 8. Germline lookup yields CDR1 MNHNS and CDR2 SASEGT. There are 16 residues in the CDR3. The CDR3 reads CASSEANRGLGTEAFF. The CDR3 nucleotides read TGTGCCAGCAGTGAAGCGAACAGGGGGTTAGGGACTGAAGCTTTCTTT.

This clone was recorded a few times. V is TRBV5-1 and J is TRBJ2-2, with TRBD2 matching over 10 bases. CDR1 SGHRS and CDR2 YFSETQ come from the germline V gene. The CDR3 extends over 16 amino acids. V dropped 3 bases and J dropped 4; count of bases not matched to a gene: 6. The CDR3 is CASSSLAGGVTGELFF. CDR3 in DNA: TGCGCCAGCAGCTCCTTAGCGGGAGGCGTCACCGGGGAGCTGTTTTTT.

Only one count was recorded for this clone. V and J are TRBV11-3 and TRBJ2-1; D is perhaps TRBD1 (6 bases). The CDR3 consists of 14 residues. V lost 1 base and J 9 bases, leaving 13 bases between the germline ends. Germline CDR1 SGHNT, CDR2 YENEEA. The CDR3 spells CASSLGGLRSEQFF. The CDR3 DNA is TGTGCCAGCAGCTTAGGGGGGCTGAGGTCTGAGCAGTTCTTC.

This chain joins TRBV28 and TRBJ2-3; a weak D match, TRBD1 (6 bases). Deletions cut 7 bases from V and 0 bases from J, with 14 bases between. The CDR3 is 15 amino acids. Germline V gene data show CDR1 as MDHEN and CDR2 as SYDVKM. The CDR3 here is CASNRGQYSTDTQYF. CDR3 DNA sequence: TGTGCCAGCAACCGTGGACAGTATAGCACAGATACGCAGTATTTT.

This chain uses TRBV28 with TRBJ2-1, with 11 bases that match TRBD2. Germline loops: CDR1 MDHEN, CDR2 SYDVKM. The CDR3 runs to 18 residues. The junction had 10 bases not matched to a gene; V was cut back by 5 bases and J by 1 base. CDR3 in DNA: TGTGCCAGCAGTGATCCCGGGACTAGCGGAATTTCCTACAATGAGCAGTTCTTC. Residues: CASSDPGTSGISYNEQFF.

This rearrangement joins TRBV7-2 to TRBJ1-5; weak D call: TRBD1 (5 bases). V was shortened by 1 base and J by 0 bases, with 13 bases between the two germline ends. The CDR3 runs 17 residues. Germline-derived CDR1 and CDR2 are SGHTA and FQGNSA. For the CDR3, the DNA is TGTGCCAGCAGCTTAGGGGGTCAGGGTCTTAGCAATCAGCCCCAGCATTTT. Amino acids: CASSLGGQGLSNQPQHF.

The chain uses TRBV6-1 and TRBJ2-7; 8 nucleotides agree with TRBD1. Germline values: CDR1 MNHNS, CDR2 SASEGT. The CDR3 extends over 15 amino acids. The CDR3 protein is CASSESKGRGTGGHV. CDR3 nucleotide sequence: TGTGCCAGCAGTGAAAGTAAGGGTCGCGGGACAGGAGGGCACGTC.

This clone has more than one count but fewer than ten. This chain uses TRBV2 with TRBJ2-2; D ambiguous. This CDR3 has 13 amino acids. The germline CDR1 and CDR2 sequences are SNHLY and FYNNEI. V lost 7 bases and J 6 bases, leaving 12 bases between the germline ends. In nucleotides, the CDR3 is TGTGCCAGCAAGAGGTCACTCCCCGGGGAGCTGTTTTTT. This encodes CASKRSLPGELFF.

V is TRBV28 and J is TRBJ1-1; 8 bases match TRBD1. This CDR3 comprises 13 residues. Germline CDR1 reads MDHEN; CDR2 reads SYDVKM. V dropped 10 bases and J dropped 5; count of bases not matched to a gene: 9. CDR3 bases: TGTGCCACCTTGACAGGGGTGCAGACTGAAGCTTTCTTT. It is translated as CATLTGVQTEAFF.

This clone was seen a handful of times. This rearrangement joins TRBV16 to TRBJ2-2; D is perhaps TRBD1 (6 bases). Germline V gene data show CDR1 as KGHSY and CDR2 as FQNENV. With 4 bases removed from V and 4 bases from J, the gap between germline ends came to 13 bases. The CDR3 sequence is 15 residues long. Written as DNA, the CDR3 is TGTGCCAGCAGCCGGGGGCAGGGGCGCACCGGGGAGCTGTTTTTT. It encodes CASSRGQGRTGELFF.

The chain combines TRBV5-6 with TRBJ2-5; the D gene is possibly TRBD1 (6 bases). Germline CDR1 is SGHDT and CDR2 is YYEEEE. Trimming cost V 1 base and J 6 bases, with 10 bases left between them. The CDR3 runs to 13 residues. The CDR3 DNA follows: TGTGCCAGCAGCTTGACAGGGTGGAAGACCCAGTACTTC. Protein: CASSLTGWKTQYF.

Only a few counts were recorded for this clone. The chain uses TRBV30 and TRBJ1-1; D may be TRBD1 (5 bases). This CDR3 is 13 amino acids long. Trimming left V 2 bases short and J 3 bases short, with 10 bases between. CDR1 GTSNPN and CDR2 SVGIG come from the germline V gene (reference sequence). CDR3 protein: CAWSLGAHTEAFF. CDR3 DNA: TGTGCCTGGAGTCTAGGGGCGCACACTGAAGCTTTCTTT.